The rows below give T cell receptor beta chains drawn from one sample of a study of Graves' ophthalmopathy and Graves' hyperthyroidism. TCRdb independently ran MiXCR on the multiplex PCR reads; one entry per CDR3 protein. The repertoire includes 500,000 to 600,000 distinct CDR3 sequences, less than 45% of them detected once, and about 4.2% sits in the top ten. The sequenced material came from peripheral blood or thyroid tissue (not recorded which). These receptor sequences come from an adult man with Graves' hyperthyroidism. The CDR3 runs from the conserved cysteine through the conserved F or W. The D gene is left open where the match is weak. Part of the rows lack a size; the others show once, few, many or a class for expanded clones.

d_call: TRBD1
clone_size: few
v_call: TRBV2
j_call: TRBJ2-6
cdr3_aa: CASTGRGPISSGANVLTF
cdr3_nt: TGTGCCAGCACAGGCAGGGGGCCTATCAGCTCTGGGGCCAACGTCCTGACTTTC

d_call: TRBD2
clone_size: few
v_call: TRBV5-1
j_call: TRBJ2-1
cdr3_aa: CASSLSGVRGTEQFF
cdr3_nt: TGCGCCAGCAGCCTTAGCGGGGTCCGAGGGACGGAGCAGTTCTTC

d_call: NA
clone_size: NA
v_call: TRBV10-3
j_call: TRBJ2-7
cdr3_aa: CATRDSSYEQYF
cdr3_nt: TGTGCCACCAGGGACTCTTCCTACGAGCAGTACTTC

d_call: TRBD2
clone_size: NA
v_call: TRBV7-9
j_call: TRBJ2-5
cdr3_aa: CASKRLAGGGETQYF
cdr3_nt: TGTGCCAGCAAAAGACTAGCGGGAGGAGGAGAGACCCAGTACTTC

d_call: NA
clone_size: NA
v_call: TRBV7-9
j_call: TRBJ2-7
cdr3_aa: CASSLVLLYEQYF
cdr3_nt: TGTGCCAGCAGCTTAGTTCTACTCTACGAGCAGTACTTC

d_call: NA
clone_size: many
v_call: TRBV10-3
j_call: TRBJ2-3
cdr3_aa: CAISEDSTDTQYF
cdr3_nt: TGTGCCATCAGTGAGGACAGCACAGATACGCAGTATTTT

d_call: NA
clone_size: many
v_call: TRBV29-1
j_call: TRBJ1-3
cdr3_aa: CSAFGQLGNTIYF
cdr3_nt: TGCAGCGCCTTTGGACAACTTGGAAACACCATATATTTT

d_call: NA
clone_size: NA
v_call: TRBV7-2
j_call: TRBJ1-2
cdr3_aa: CASSLVGGINYGYTF
cdr3_nt: TGTGCCAGCAGCTTAGTGGGAGGGATCAACTATGGCTACACCTTC

d_call: NA
clone_size: many
v_call: TRBV14
j_call: TRBJ1-2
cdr3_aa: CASSQDLPGTYYGYTF
cdr3_nt: TGTGCCAGCAGCCAAGATTTGCCGGGGACATATTATGGCTACACCTTC

d_call: TRBD1
clone_size: NA
v_call: TRBV5-5
j_call: TRBJ2-1
cdr3_aa: CASSLGQGANEQFF
cdr3_nt: TGTGCCAGCAGCTTAGGACAGGGGGCGAATGAGCAGTTCTTC

d_call: TRBD2
clone_size: many
v_call: TRBV10-3
j_call: TRBJ2-7
cdr3_aa: CAISAALAGRYEQYF
cdr3_nt: TGTGCCATCAGTGCAGCCCTAGCGGGACGCTACGAGCAGTACTTC

d_call: TRBD1
clone_size: NA
v_call: TRBV29-1
j_call: TRBJ1-1
cdr3_aa: CSSWGGQGKANTEAFF
cdr3_nt: TGCAGCTCCTGGGGGGGACAGGGAAAGGCTAACACTGAAGCTTTCTTT

d_call: NA
clone_size: many
v_call: TRBV29-1
j_call: TRBJ1-2
cdr3_aa: CSVEGLSGTGQLANYGYTF
cdr3_nt: TGCAGCGTTGAAGGTTTGAGTGGAACCGGACAGTTAGCTAACTATGGCTACACCTTC

d_call: NA
clone_size: many
v_call: TRBV10-2
j_call: TRBJ1-2
cdr3_aa: CASSEVRGVYGYTF
cdr3_nt: TGCGCCAGCAGTGAAGTAAGGGGGGTCTATGGCTACACCTTC

d_call: NA
clone_size: few
v_call: TRBV19
j_call: TRBJ1-1
cdr3_aa: CATGSPFTEAFF
cdr3_nt: TGTGCCACAGGGTCTCCCTTCACTGAAGCTTTCTTT

d_call: NA
clone_size: NA
v_call: TRBV12-3/TRBV12-4
j_call: TRBJ1-4
cdr3_aa: CASSRTRRGNEKLFF
cdr3_nt: TGTGCCAGCAGTCGTACACGAAGGGGAAATGAAAAACTGTTTTTT

d_call: NA
clone_size: few
v_call: TRBV19
j_call: TRBJ2-5
cdr3_aa: CASSTEWSQETQYF
cdr3_nt: TGTGCCAGTAGTACCGAGTGGTCCCAAGAGACCCAGTACTTC

d_call: NA
clone_size: few
v_call: TRBV7-2
j_call: TRBJ2-3
cdr3_aa: CASSLLRLDTQYF
cdr3_nt: TGTGCCAGCAGCTTGCTACGGTTAGATACGCAGTATTTT

d_call: TRBD2
clone_size: few
v_call: TRBV10-3
j_call: TRBJ2-5
cdr3_aa: CANSGSGETQYF
cdr3_nt: TGTGCCAATAGCGGGAGTGGGGAGACCCAGTACTTC

d_call: TRBD1
clone_size: NA
v_call: TRBV20-1
j_call: TRBJ1-5
cdr3_aa: CSARATGARYRGQPQHF
cdr3_nt: TGCAGTGCTAGAGCCACAGGGGCTAGGTATAGAGGTCAGCCCCAGCATTTT

d_call: NA
clone_size: NA
v_call: TRBV9
j_call: TRBJ2-3
cdr3_aa: CASSAYTDTQYF
cdr3_nt: TGTGCCAGCAGCGCCTACACAGATACGCAGTATTTT

d_call: NA
clone_size: few
v_call: TRBV13
j_call: TRBJ1-1
cdr3_aa: CASSQTPPPPKQEAFF
cdr3_nt: TGTGCCAGCAGCCAAACACCCCCTCCCCCCAAGCAAGAAGCTTTCTTT

d_call: NA
clone_size: many
v_call: TRBV27
j_call: TRBJ1-6
cdr3_aa: CASSFREGSSPLHF
cdr3_nt: TGTGCCAGCAGTTTCCGTGAGGGGAGTTCACCCCTCCACTTT

d_call: NA
clone_size: few
v_call: TRBV12-5
j_call: TRBJ2-2
cdr3_aa: CASGVAAGELFF
cdr3_nt: TGTGCTAGTGGGGTGGCGGCCGGGGAGCTGTTTTTT

d_call: NA
clone_size: many
v_call: TRBV12-3/TRBV12-4
j_call: TRBJ1-1
cdr3_aa: CASSPWRGPNTEAFF
cdr3_nt: TGTGCCAGCAGCCCGTGGCGCGGGCCGAACACTGAAGCTTTCTTT

d_call: TRBD1
clone_size: many
v_call: TRBV5-8
j_call: TRBJ2-2
cdr3_aa: CASSLGQGAMDTGELFF
cdr3_nt: TGTGCCAGCAGCTTGGGACAGGGGGCGATGGACACCGGGGAGCTGTTTTTT

d_call: TRBD2
clone_size: NA
v_call: TRBV7-9
j_call: TRBJ2-7
cdr3_aa: CASSSRLAGPYEQYF
cdr3_nt: TGTGCCAGCAGCTCAAGACTAGCGGGACCCTACGAGCAGTACTTC

d_call: NA
clone_size: many
v_call: TRBV9
j_call: TRBJ2-5
cdr3_aa: CASSRTFSQETQYF
cdr3_nt: TGTGCCAGCAGCCGTACGTTCAGCCAAGAGACCCAGTACTTC

d_call: TRBD1
clone_size: many
v_call: TRBV6-1
j_call: TRBJ2-7
cdr3_aa: CASSTGDRSYEQYF
cdr3_nt: TGTGCCAGCAGTACAGGGGATAGGTCCTACGAGCAGTACTTC

d_call: TRBD1
clone_size: few
v_call: TRBV7-3
j_call: TRBJ2-2
cdr3_aa: CASGRQGNTGELFF
cdr3_nt: TGTGCCAGCGGACGACAGGGGAACACCGGGGAGCTGTTTTTT

d_call: TRBD1
clone_size: NA
v_call: TRBV25-1
j_call: TRBJ2-3
cdr3_aa: CASSDPQGWQDAQYF
cdr3_nt: TGTGCCAGCAGTGATCCACAGGGGTGGCAAGATGCGCAGTATTTT

d_call: NA
clone_size: many
v_call: TRBV13
j_call: TRBJ2-7
cdr3_aa: CASSLTGIYEQYF
cdr3_nt: TGTGCCAGCAGCTTAACAGGGATCTACGAGCAGTACTTC

d_call: NA
clone_size: NA
v_call: TRBV12-3/TRBV12-4
j_call: TRBJ2-2
cdr3_aa: CASSFPQGTGELFF
cdr3_nt: TGTGCCAGCAGCTTCCCACAGGGCACCGGGGAGCTGTTTTTT

d_call: NA
clone_size: many
v_call: TRBV5-1
j_call: TRBJ2-5
cdr3_aa: CASSLIGDRETQYF
cdr3_nt: TGCGCCAGCAGCTTGATAGGGGATAGAGAGACCCAGTACTTC

d_call: NA
clone_size: many
v_call: TRBV7-8
j_call: TRBJ2-7
cdr3_aa: CASSSQTPYEQYF
cdr3_nt: TGTGCCAGCAGCTCCCAAACCCCCTACGAGCAGTACTTC

d_call: TRBD2
clone_size: NA
v_call: TRBV9
j_call: TRBJ2-2
cdr3_aa: CASSVGGLALLPGELFF
cdr3_nt: TGTGCCAGCAGCGTAGGAGGACTAGCCCTCTTGCCCGGGGAGCTGTTTTTT

d_call: TRBD2
clone_size: NA
v_call: TRBV2
j_call: TRBJ2-2
cdr3_aa: CASSRLAGGVDGELFF
cdr3_nt: TGTGCCAGCAGCAGACTAGCGGGAGGGGTGGACGGGGAGCTGTTTTTT

d_call: NA
clone_size: many
v_call: TRBV10-3
j_call: TRBJ2-7
cdr3_aa: CAIRGGHEQYF
cdr3_nt: TGTGCCATTCGTGGGGGCCACGAGCAGTACTTC

d_call: TRBD1
clone_size: many
v_call: TRBV29-1
j_call: TRBJ1-1
cdr3_aa: CSVVLGQVDTEAFF
cdr3_nt: TGCAGCGTTGTATTGGGACAGGTAGACACTGAAGCTTTCTTT

d_call: NA
clone_size: NA
v_call: TRBV11-2
j_call: TRBJ1-2
cdr3_aa: CAGSLDGTDYGYTF
cdr3_nt: TGTGCCGGCAGCTTAGATGGTACAGACTATGGCTACACCTTC